The source of this T cell receptor beta chain is a study of T cell changes during pregnancy in multiple sclerosis. Sequencing used immunoSEQ multiplex PCR; TCRdb keeps in-frame clones, though not all of them. Of 30,000 to 45,000 clones detected, about 93% appear once; the ten largest clones hold 0.37%. V dropped 5 bases and J dropped 6 bases, with 13 bases sitting between them. CDR3 length equals 13 residues. The V gene's germline CDR1 is SQVTM and CDR2 ANQGSEA. This chain uses TRBV29-1 with TRBJ2-2, with D perhaps matching TRBD1 (6 bases). Sequences were derived from CD4+ T cells from peripheral blood mononuclear cells, sampled after pregnancy. This TCR was sampled from a female donor in good health, enrolled as a control in a pregnancy study. CDR3 DNA: TGCAGCGTTTGGGACAACTTATCCGGGGAGCTGTTTTTT. This sequence encodes CSVWDNLSGELFF.